The source of this T cell receptor (beta chain) is a study of blood T cell repertoires in COVID-19. CDR1 and CDR2 from the germline V gene are WNHNN and SYGVQD (reference sequence). This CDR3 spans 15 amino acids. V gave up 8 bases and J gave up 5 bases; unmatched junction bases: 9. In the source study's methods: Quantification of nucleated cells was approximated via reference gene primer amplification. Repertoires were generated with immunoSEQ multiplex PCR, while TCRdb's copy carries only in-frame clones and drops some. V and J calls and clone size follow that table, whereas D and trimming were derived from the DNA. Of 300,000 to 350,000 clones in the sample, around nine tenths are singletons; the top ten hold less than 3.5%.

The source of this sequence is a woman under 30 who had recovered from COVID-19. Sequencing input: peripheral blood. The J gene is TRBJ1-6, the V gene TRBV10-1, with 7 bases lining up with TRBD1. CDR3 residues: CASGRDRPNNSPLHF. The CDR3 DNA follows: TGCGCCAGCGGCCGGGACAGACCTAATAATTCACCCCTCCACTTT.